Following are 8 T cell receptor beta chains from one sample sequenced in a study of shared clonotypes between healthy human individuals (dated by TCRdb to the early 2020s). The library relied on the immunoSEQ multiplex PCR assay. This immuneACCESS table, as held by TCRdb, lists in-frame sequences with V and J called but not all clones. Of the missing ones, under half trace to an unresolved V gene in checked studies; the others have no known cause. The table for this sample lists some 2,000,000 clones; roughly 94% of them were counted only once. The ten largest clones capture approximately 0.13% of the sample. Sequences were obtained from naive CD4+ T cells sorted from blood. Read against the paper, the sample's cell subset or site label means: CD45RA+ positively selected. The receptors here all came from a man aged 18 to 29 in good health.

The chain joins TRBV7-9 to TRBJ2-7; TRBD2 matches 14 bases. Germline trimming cut 5 bases from V and 2 bases from J; bases unmatched to any gene: 5. The CDR3 runs to 16 residues. In germline, CDR1 is SEHNR, CDR2 FQNEAQ (reference sequence). CDR3 protein: CASSPGTSGRTYEQYF. The CDR3 nucleotides read TGTGCCAGCAGCCCCGGGACTAGCGGGAGAACCTACGAGCAGTACTTC.

The V gene is TRBV11-2, the J gene TRBJ2-2; D possibly corresponds to TRBD2 (6 bases). V was clipped by 2 bases and J by 6 bases, with 7 bases between them. Germline V gene sequence: CDR1 SGHAT, CDR2 FQNNGV. The CDR3 is 13 amino acids. The CDR3 reads CASSLSGSGELFF. DNA for the CDR3: TGTGCCAGCAGCTTAAGCGGGTCCGGGGAGCTGTTTTTT.

The CDR3 here is CASLSTGGPNTEAFF. CDR3 in DNA: TGCGCCAGCCTATCCACCGGGGGCCCGAACACTGAAGCTTTCTTT. The chain uses TRBV5-1 and TRBJ1-1; D is possibly TRBD1 (6 bases). CDR3 length: 15 amino acids. CDR1 and CDR2 from the germline V gene are SGHRS and YFSETQ. V was trimmed by 7 bases and J by 1 base, leaving 17 bases between them.

The rearrangement joins TRBV5-6 to TRBJ2-1; no clear D. The CDR3 spans 16 residues. Germline-derived CDR1 and CDR2 are SGHDT and YYEEEE. V lost 3 bases to trimming and J lost 6 bases, with 19 bases between them. CDR3 nucleotide sequence: TGTGCCAGCAGCTCCAACTTAAAGGGAACCGGCAATGAGCAGTTCTTC. This gives the protein CASSSNLKGTGNEQFF.

The chain employs TRBV28 and TRBJ1-3, with TRBD1 matching over 9 bases. CDR1 and CDR2 from the germline V gene are MDHEN and SYDVKM. V dropped 7 bases and J dropped 4; count of bases not matched to a gene: 8. The CDR3 length is 15 residues. As DNA, the CDR3 is TGTGCCAGCACCAAGGGACAGGGTACGGGAAACACCATATATTTT. Translated, it gives CASTKGQGTGNTIYF.

The chain couples TRBV11-2 to TRBJ2-5, with TRBD2 as a possible D gene (5 bases). CDR3 length: 13 amino acids. The V end was cut by 6 bases, the J end by 1 base, with 9 bases between. CDR1 and CDR2 from the germline V gene are SGHAT and FQNNGV. In DNA, the CDR3 is TGTGCCAGCAGGCGGGCAGGCCAAGAGACCCAGTACTTC. Its protein is CASRRAGQETQYF.

The chain is built from TRBV29-1 and TRBJ2-3; 7 positions match TRBD1. Germline CDR1 and CDR2: SQVTM and ANQGSEA. Trimming at V came to 5 bases and at J to 3 bases, leaving 8 bases not matched to a gene. The CDR3 consists of 14 residues. The CDR3 is CSVSSGGLTDTQYF. CDR3 nucleotides: TGCAGCGTTTCTTCAGGGGGTTTGACAGATACGCAGTATTTT.

The chain uses TRBV4-3 and TRBJ2-5; D gene uncertain. The V gene lost 0 bases and the J gene lost 9 bases, with 11 bases spanning the gap. This CDR3 is 13 amino acids long. Germline-derived CDR1 and CDR2 are LGHNA and YSLEER. CDR3 loop: CASSQDLGGAQYF. The CDR3 DNA reads as TGCGCCAGCAGCCAAGATCTCGGCGGCGCCCAGTACTTC.